A selection of T cell receptor beta chains follows, all from one sample in a study of T cell responses to AZD1222 COVID-19 vaccine. Sequencing used immunoSEQ multiplex PCR; TCRdb keeps in-frame clones, though not all of them. Seen here are roughly 100,000 clones, roughly nine tenths observed once, and the top ten hold about 4.9%. This material consisted of peripheral blood, taken on day 0 of AZD1222 vaccination. The receptors come from an adult in good health. Both conserved end residues are part of each CDR3. D genes are given only for firm matches. A row's size may be missing; if present it is once, few, many or a size class.

v_gene	d_gene	j_gene	abundance	CDR3aa	CDR3nt
TRBV7-9	.	TRBJ1-2	.	CASSPSSGPYGYTF	TGTGCCAGCAGCCCTTCTTCGGGCCCTTATGGCTACACCTTC
TRBV6-5	TRBD2	TRBJ2-7	.	CASSSGTSGYEQYF	TGTGCCAGCAGTTCCGGGACTAGCGGCTACGAGCAGTACTTC
TRBV3-1/TRBV3-2	TRBD1	TRBJ1-1	once	CASSLRDRVNTEAFF	TGTGCCAGCAGCCTCCGGGACAGGGTGAACACTGAAGCTTTCTTT
TRBV20-1	.	TRBJ2-7	.	CSASIRGSYEQYF	TGCAGTGCTAGTATCAGAGGCTCCTACGAGCAGTACTTC
TRBV27	.	TRBJ1-5	.	CASSFRGRVVIGSNQPQHF	TGTGCCAGCAGTTTTCGTGGCAGGGTAGTGATAGGTAGCAATCAGCCCCAGCATTTT
TRBV6-5	.	TRBJ1-2	.	CASSYLQGNHGYTF	TGTGCCAGCAGTTACCTGCAGGGGAACCATGGCTACACCTTC
TRBV5-8	TRBD2	TRBJ2-1	once	CASSKRTSGASPEQFF	TGTGCCAGCAGCAAAAGGACTAGCGGGGCCTCTCCGGAGCAGTTCTTC
TRBV19	TRBD1	TRBJ2-7	.	CASSMPGQGISYEQYF	TGTGCCAGTAGTATGCCGGGACAGGGTATCTCCTACGAGCAGTACTTC
TRBV5-4	.	TRBJ1-2	.	CASSLATGTGYGYTF	TGTGCCAGCAGCTTGGCGACCGGGACGGGCTATGGCTACACCTTC
TRBV27	.	TRBJ2-7	.	CASSLGQGLREQYF	TGTGCCAGCAGTTTAGGGCAGGGGTTGAGAGAGCAGTACTTC
TRBV6-2/TRBV6-3	TRBD1	TRBJ1-2	.	CASSPGTGDGYTF	TGTGCCAGCAGCCCCGGGACAGGGGATGGCTACACCTTC
TRBV7-7	TRBD1	TRBJ2-2	.	CASSPTSGTGNPGELFF	TGTGCTAGCAGCCCAACCTCCGGGACAGGGAACCCCGGGGAGCTGTTTTTT
TRBV12-5	.	TRBJ2-2	.	CASGLGGELFF	TGTGCTAGTGGTTTGGGCGGGGAGCTGTTTTTT
TRBV7-9	.	TRBJ2-7	.	CASSLGQGQLSYEQYF	TGTGCCAGCAGCTTGGGGCAGGGACAACTCTCCTACGAGCAGTACTTC
TRBV7-2	.	TRBJ1-5	.	CASSSSQGGQPQHF	TGTGCCAGCAGCTCTTCCCAGGGCGGGCAGCCCCAGCATTTT
TRBV5-5	TRBD1	TRBJ2-7	few	CASSYLRDRSYEQYF	TGTGCCAGCAGTTATCTCCGGGACAGGAGCTACGAGCAGTACTTC
TRBV6-5	TRBD1	TRBJ1-1	.	CASSYSGQGRTEAFF	TGTGCCAGCAGTTACTCAGGACAGGGAAGGACTGAAGCTTTCTTT
TRBV9	TRBD1	TRBJ2-6	once	CASSAPGQGGSGANVLTF	TGTGCCAGCAGCGCACCGGGACAGGGGGGATCTGGGGCCAACGTCCTGACTTTC
TRBV18	.	TRBJ1-5	.	CASSPGQTNQPQHF	TGTGCCAGCTCACCGGGACAAACAAATCAGCCCCAGCATTTT
TRBV6-2/TRBV6-3	.	TRBJ2-1	.	CASSYLTRSYNEQFF	TGTGCCAGCAGTTACCTAACGCGCTCCTACAATGAGCAGTTCTTC
TRBV30	TRBD1	TRBJ1-2	once	CALKGQGGGRERRSGYTF	TGTGCCTTAAAGGGACAGGGAGGAGGTCGGGAAAGGAGGTCGGGCTACACCTTC
TRBV3-1/TRBV3-2	TRBD2	TRBJ2-5	.	CASSHDLAGEGETQYF	TGTGCCAGCAGCCACGATTTAGCGGGAGAAGGGGAGACCCAGTACTTC
TRBV19	.	TRBJ1-1	.	CASRVAIGGNTEAFF	TGTGCCAGTAGAGTGGCGATAGGGGGAAACACTGAAGCTTTCTTT
TRBV29-1	.	TRBJ2-5	.	CSVGGRQETQYF	TGCAGCGTTGGGGGCCGTCAAGAGACCCAGTACTTC
TRBV28	.	TRBJ1-4	.	CASSFLQDSNEKLFF	TGTGCCAGCAGTTTCTTACAGGACTCGAATGAAAAACTGTTTTTT
TRBV29-1	.	TRBJ1-1	.	CSVAVRNTEAFF	TGCAGCGTTGCCGTTCGAAACACTGAAGCTTTCTTT
TRBV29-1	.	TRBJ1-6	.	CSVRATYNSPLHF	TGCAGCGTTCGGGCCACTTATAATTCACCCCTCCACTTT
TRBV6-6	.	TRBJ1-6	.	CASSYSEENSPLHF	TGTGCCAGCAGTTACTCGGAGGAGAATTCACCCCTCCACTTT
TRBV11-2	.	TRBJ2-3	.	CASAIRARGDTQYF	TGTGCCAGCGCCATTAGGGCCCGAGGAGATACGCAGTATTTT
TRBV4-1	TRBD2	TRBJ2-1	.	CASSPSSGRGSYNEQFF	TGCGCCAGCAGCCCATCTAGCGGGAGAGGCTCCTACAATGAGCAGTTCTTC
TRBV12-5	TRBD2	TRBJ2-3	.	CASVPSGGGNTQYF	TGTGCTAGTGTCCCCTCGGGGGGGGGAAATACGCAGTATTTT
TRBV7-9	TRBD1	TRBJ1-1	.	CASSLDRGGEAFF	TGTGCCAGCAGCTTAGACAGGGGCGGAGAAGCTTTCTTT
TRBV19	TRBD1	TRBJ1-3	.	CASSTRGTANSGNTIYF	TGTGCCAGTAGTACCCGAGGGACAGCCAACTCTGGAAACACCATATATTTT
TRBV7-9	.	TRBJ2-2	.	CASSLRAGRKTNTGELFF	TGTGCCAGCAGCTTAAGGGCAGGGAGAAAGACGAACACCGGGGAGCTGTTTTTT
TRBV7-3	TRBD2	TRBJ2-1	.	CASSLVLAGGNNEQFF	TGTGCCAGCAGCTTAGTACTAGCGGGAGGGAACAATGAGCAGTTCTTC
TRBV6-5	.	TRBJ2-1	.	CASSSDSYNEQFF	TGTGCCAGCAGCTCCGACAGTTACAATGAGCAGTTCTTC
TRBV25-1	.	TRBJ1-1	.	CASSDKAVMNTEAFF	TGTGCCAGCAGTGATAAGGCAGTAATGAACACTGAAGCTTTCTTT
TRBV11-2	.	TRBJ2-1	few	CASSLEPAGPCFF	TGTGCCAGCAGCTTAGAGCCGGCGGGGCCGTGTTTCTTC
TRBV7-8	.	TRBJ2-3	.	CASVIQTTSRLSPDTQYF	TGTGCCAGCGTTATACAGACGACTTCCCGCTTATCCCCAGATACGCAGTATTTT
TRBV19	.	TRBJ1-1	.	CASSIKVNTEAFF	TGTGCCAGTAGTATAAAAGTGAACACTGAAGCTTTCTTT
TRBV7-9	.	TRBJ1-1	.	CASSSSGGYTEAFF	TGTGCCAGCAGCTCCAGCGGGGGGTACACTGAAGCTTTCTTT
TRBV5-4	.	TRBJ2-6	.	CASSLAAGSLLLSGANVLTF	TGTGCCAGCAGCTTGGCTGCAGGGTCCCTACTACTCTCTGGGGCCAACGTCCTGACTTTC
TRBV9	.	TRBJ2-7	.	CASSARPEGTHPYEQYF	TGTGCCAGCAGCGCGCGCCCGGAGGGGACACACCCCTACGAGCAGTACTTC
TRBV2	.	TRBJ1-1	few	CASRGTRGGINTEAFF	TGTGCCAGCAGGGGAACTCGTGGGGGAATAAACACTGAAGCTTTCTTT
TRBV5-5	.	TRBJ2-7	few	CASSLSLALTYEQYF	TGTGCCAGCAGCTTGTCTTTAGCTTTAACCTACGAGCAGTACTTC
TRBV12-3/TRBV12-4	.	TRBJ1-6	once	CASSLGERSPLHF	TGTGCCAGCAGTTTAGGGGAAAGATCACCCCTCCACTTT
TRBV3-1/TRBV3-2	.	TRBJ1-2	.	CASSQDGGFNNYGYTF	TGTGCCAGCAGCCAAGATGGCGGATTCAATAACTATGGCTACACCTTC
TRBV5-1	TRBD1	TRBJ1-2	.	CASSIQGGNGYTF	TGCGCCAGCAGCATTCAGGGGGGAAATGGCTACACCTTC
TRBV27	TRBD2	TRBJ2-1	.	CASSLRGLAGNNEQFF	TGTGCCAGCAGTTTAAGGGGTCTAGCGGGAAACAATGAGCAGTTCTTC
TRBV12-3/TRBV12-4	.	TRBJ2-7	.	CASSLGVWEQYF	TGTGCCAGCAGTTTAGGAGTTTGGGAGCAGTACTTC
TRBV4-3	.	TRBJ2-7	.	CASSQVQGGEQYF	TGCGCCAGCAGCCAAGTGCAGGGTGGCGAGCAGTACTTC
TRBV5-1	TRBD1	TRBJ2-5	once	CASRNRGEETQYF	TGCGCCAGCAGAAACAGGGGCGAAGAGACCCAGTACTTC
TRBV6-5	TRBD2	TRBJ2-7	.	CASSYSSGAYEQYF	TGTGCCAGCAGTTACTCTAGCGGGGCCTACGAGCAGTACTTC
TRBV7-8	TRBD1	TRBJ1-1	.	CASSSGQGAGTEAFF	TGTGCCAGCAGCTCAGGACAGGGGGCAGGGACTGAAGCTTTCTTT
TRBV9	TRBD1	TRBJ2-4	.	CASSTGTGGMRAKNIQYF	TGTGCCAGCAGCACGGGGACAGGGGGCATGAGGGCCAAAAACATTCAGTACTTC
TRBV7-2	TRBD2	TRBJ2-1	.	CASSWDLAGAVGEQFF	TGTGCCAGCAGCTGGGATCTAGCGGGAGCCGTGGGGGAGCAGTTCTTC
TRBV10-1	.	TRBJ2-7	once	CASSESGSYEQYF	TGCGCCAGCAGTGAGTCAGGGTCCTACGAGCAGTACTTC